The 15 T cell receptor beta chains below all came from one sample that was sequenced in a study of blood T cell repertoires in COVID-19. The protocol was immunoSEQ multiplex PCR, while the TCRdb copy is restricted to in-frame clones and leaves out a portion. The sample carries more than 150,000 clones, approximately 86% recorded once. The sequenced sample consisted of peripheral blood. All receptors derive from a woman of 80 years or more with acute or convalescent COVID-19.

This rearrangement joins TRBV9 to TRBJ2-5; the D is unclear. The V end lost 0 bases, the J end lost 2 bases, and 11 bases lay between the germline ends. Germline V gene sequence: CDR1 SGDLS, CDR2 YYNGEE. The CDR3 runs to 15 residues. Written as DNA, the CDR3 is TGTGCCAGCAGCGTAGCTTCCTCGGGTCAAGAGACCCAGTACTTC. The encoded protein is CASSVASSGQETQYF.

This clone was found a few times. This chain links TRBV19 with TRBJ1-2; D possibly corresponds to TRBD1 (5 bases). In germline, CDR1 is LNHDA, CDR2 SQIVND (reference sequence). Trimming took 5 bases from V and 4 from J, leaving 20 bases between them. The CDR3 consists of 16 residues. CDR3 loop: CASSASKGPRGYGYTF. DNA for the CDR3: TGTGCCAGTAGTGCGTCTAAGGGGCCCCGAGGCTATGGCTACACCTTC.

The CDR3 nucleotides are TGTGCCAGCAGCGGGACAGGGAACAGCAATCAGCCCCAGCATTTT. It translates to CASSGTGNSNQPQHF. V and J are TRBV3-1 (or the pseudogene TRBV3-2) and TRBJ1-5; 9 bases line up with TRBD1. From germline, CDR1 is LGHDT and CDR2 YNNKEL (reference sequence). The J segment lost 1 base and the V segment lost 5 bases, leaving 3 bases of the junction unmatched. The CDR3 spans 15 residues.

The gene calls are TRBV5-1 and TRBJ1-4; perhaps TRBD1 as D (5 bases). With 3 bases removed from V and 5 bases from J, the gap between germline ends came to 11 bases. Germline V CDR1 and CDR2: SGHRS, YFSETQ. The CDR3 length is 14 residues. This chain's CDR3 is CASSSQGSNEKLFF. CDR3 nucleotides: TGCGCCAGCAGCTCTCAGGGTTCCAATGAAAAACTGTTTTTT.

This clone was detected only a few times. V and J are TRBV7-2 and TRBJ1-1, with 9 bases matching TRBD1. Germline V CDR1 and CDR2: SGHTA, FQGNSA. After removal of 6 bases from V and 1 base from J, the junction contained 15 bases not matched to a gene. CDR3 length: 18 amino acids. The CDR3 here is CASRPTGGVSFRNTEAFF. The CDR3 nucleotides are TGTGCCAGCAGACCTACAGGGGGCGTAAGTTTTCGGAACACTGAAGCTTTCTTT.

V is TRBV12-3 or TRBV12-4 and J is TRBJ1-1; D not resolved. The V end lost 2 bases, the J end lost 7 bases, and 8 bases lay between the germline ends. The CDR3 runs to 12 residues. The CDR3 DNA reads TGTGCCAGCAGTTTAATAGGAGTTGAAGCTTTCTTT. Its translation is CASSLIGVEAFF.

The CDR3 DNA reads TGTGCCAGCAGCCGCTGGGGCGCCCTTACTGGCGGGCAGTACTTC. This translates into CASSRWGALTGGQYF. The rearrangement joins TRBV7-9 to TRBJ2-7; D may be TRBD1 (5 bases). This CDR3 is built from 15 residues. Trimming left V 5 bases short and J 9 bases short, with 23 bases between. The V gene's germline CDR1 is SEHNR and CDR2 FQNEAQ (reference sequence).

V usage is TRBV7-9 and J usage is TRBJ1-1; 9 bases match TRBD1. Looked up from germline, CDR1 is SEHNR and CDR2 is FQNEAQ (reference sequence). Trimming took 1 base from V and 4 from J; bases not matched to a gene: 4. This CDR3 is built from 15 residues. The DNA of the CDR3 is TGTGCCAGCAGCTTAGAATGGGGACAGGGCACTGAAGCTTTCTTT. Residues: CASSLEWGQGTEAFF.

This chain uses TRBV13 with TRBJ1-6, with 8 bases fitting TRBD1. The V and J ends lost 5 bases and 8 bases, in that order; junction bases with no gene match: 8. The CDR3 length is 15 residues. Germline V CDR1 and CDR2: PRHDT, FYEKMQ (reference sequence). The CDR3 bases are TGTGCCAGCAGCCCCCGGGACAGGAGCTATTCACCCCTCCACTTT. This translates into CASSPRDRSYSPLHF.

The V and J genes are TRBV29-1 and TRBJ1-1, with 7 bases that match TRBD1. Unmatched junction bases numbered 5, after V lost 6 bases and J lost 1 base. Germline V CDR1 and CDR2: SQVTM, ANQGSEA. The CDR3 loop spans 13 amino acids. CDR3 in DNA: TGCAGCGTGGGGGGACAGAAGAACACTGAAGCTTTCTTT. Encoded protein: CSVGGQKNTEAFF.

This chain connects TRBV19 to TRBJ1-2; the match to TRBD1 covers 10 bases. This CDR3 has 15 amino acids. V lost 7 bases and J lost 2; bases outside the gene matches: 7. Germline V gives CDR1 LNHDA, CDR2 SQIVND (reference sequence). The CDR3 spells CASTLLDRGNYGYTF. CDR3 bases: TGTGCCAGTACCCTTCTGGACAGGGGGAACTATGGCTACACCTTC.

The rearrangement uses TRBV6-5 and TRBJ1-5, with 7 bases fitting TRBD1. This CDR3 comprises 14 residues. V was clipped by 3 bases and J by 5 bases; unmatched bases: 4. Per the germline V gene, CDR1 is MNHEY and CDR2 is SVGAGI. CDR3 loop: CASSYWQGDQPQHF. The DNA of the CDR3 is TGTGCCAGCAGTTATTGGCAGGGGGATCAGCCCCAGCATTTT.

The rearrangement links TRBV2 to TRBJ1-2, with D perhaps matching TRBD1 (5 bases). V lost 5 bases and J 6 bases, leaving 13 bases between the germline ends. The CDR3 length is 13 residues. Germline V gives CDR1 SNHLY, CDR2 FYNNEI. The CDR3 here is CASSPDSGHGYTF. In DNA, the CDR3 is TGTGCCAGCAGTCCTGACAGCGGGCATGGCTACACCTTC. The whole variable domain, filled in from reference TRBV2 and TRBJ1-2, reads EPEVTQTPSHQVTQMGQEVILRCVPISNHLYFYWYRQILGQKVEFLVSFYNNEISEKSEIFDDQFSVERPDGSNFTLKIRSTKLEDSAMYFCASSPDSGHGYTFGSGTRLTVV.

This clone was seen a single time. The V and J genes are TRBV5-6 and TRBJ1-2; TRBD1 agrees at 9 bases. Germline V gene sequence: CDR1 SGHDT, CDR2 YYEEEE. The length of the CDR3 is 15 residues. V lost 4 bases to trimming and J lost 4 bases; unmatched junction nucleotides: 8. CDR3 coding DNA: TGTGCCAGCAGCATGCCGGGACAGGGACTCTATGGCTACACCTTC. It specifies CASSMPGQGLYGYTF.

This clone came up a few times. This rearrangement joins TRBV19 to TRBJ1-1; 8 nucleotides align to TRBD1. The length of the CDR3 is 13 residues. After removal of 7 bases from V and 6 bases from J, the junction contained 7 bases not matched to a gene. In germline, CDR1 is LNHDA, CDR2 SQIVND (reference sequence). The CDR3 coding sequence is TGTGCCAGTAAGCAGGACAGGGTAGCTGAAGCTTTCTTT. This encodes CASKQDRVAEAFF.